Each of the 25 T cell receptor beta chains below was sequenced from the same sample in a study of a mutant IDH1 vaccine in newly diagnosed glioma. Using immunoSEQ multiplex PCR, the repertoire was profiled, and TCRdb retains in-frame clones only, with some absent. The data contain about 22,000 clones, roughly 86% of them singletons. These receptors have no identified antigens. Described time point: week 11, during vaccination. What each vaccine dose contained was 300 ug of mutant IDH1 20-mer peptide, accompanied by topical imiquimod. This specimen was PBMCs, taken from a glioma patient whose treatment included an IDH1 peptide vaccine. These receptors were collected from a woman aged 40 to 55 with glioma.

The chain combines TRBV7-4 with TRBJ1-3, with unresolved D. The CDR3 extends over 15 amino acids. Trimming stripped 5 bases from V and 2 bases from J, with 13 bases between. CDR1 SGHVT and CDR2 SQSDAQ come from the germline V gene. The CDR3 loop is CASSLTCLAGNTIYF. In DNA form, the CDR3 reads TGTGCCAGCAGCCTCACGTGTTTAGCTGGAAACACCATATATTTT.

The chain uses TRBV14 and TRBJ1-2, with D tentatively TRBD1 (6 bases). Germline V gives CDR1 SGHDN, CDR2 FVKESK. Between the trimmed V and J ends, which lost 4 bases and 8 bases, there was a span of 11 bases. The CDR3 has 12 residues. The CDR3 nucleotides read TGTGCCAGCAGCCCAAACAGGGTGGGCTACACCTTC. Its translation: CASSPNRVGYTF.

The chain carries TRBV9 and TRBJ2-7; no reliable D call. The germline V gene encodes CDR1 SGDLS and CDR2 YYNGEE. The CDR3 is made up of 15 amino acids. V lost 0 bases, J lost 2 bases, and 12 bases lay in between. The CDR3 reads CASSVDADPTYEQYF. The CDR3 nucleotides are TGTGCCAGCAGCGTAGACGCGGACCCCACCTACGAGCAGTACTTC.

This chain uses TRBV6-1 with TRBJ2-7, with D perhaps TRBD1 (5 bases). With 2 bases removed from V and 6 bases from J, the gap between germline ends came to 14 bases. CDR1 is MNHNS and CDR2 is SASEGT in the germline V gene. The CDR3 covers 14 residues. CDR3 nucleotides: TGTGCCAGCAGTGAACGGCAGGGTAGGGGCGAGCAGTACTTC. This encodes CASSERQGRGEQYF.

The chain carries TRBV6-5 and TRBJ1-2, with 8 bases that match TRBD1. V shed 6 bases, J shed 1 base, and the junction held 4 bases outside the gene matches. This CDR3 spans 14 amino acids. Per germline, CDR1 MNHEY and CDR2 SVGAGI. CDR3 DNA: TGTGCCAGCAGCGCGGGACAGGTTAACTATGGCTACACCTTC. Amino acids: CASSAGQVNYGYTF.

The rearrangement links TRBV5-1 to TRBJ1-1; no reliable D call. V lost 5 bases, J lost 0 bases, and 8 bases lay in between. This CDR3 contains 13 residues. From germline, CDR1 is SGHRS and CDR2 YFSETQ. The CDR3 DNA reads TGCGCCAGCAGAGACAAGATGAACACTGAAGCTTTCTTT. This gives the protein CASRDKMNTEAFF. Combining the CDR3 with reference TRBV5-1 and TRBJ1-1 gives the whole variable domain KAGVTQTPRYLIKTRGQQVTLSCSPISGHRSVSWYQQTPGQGLQFLFEYFSETQRNKGNFPGRFSGRQFSNSRSEMNVSTLELGDSALYLCASRDKMNTEAFFGQGTRLTVV.

The CDR3 DNA reads TGTGCCAGCGCTAGCCAGGGATATCAGTACGAGCAGTACTTC. It encodes CASASQGYQYEQYF. The chain uses TRBV2 and TRBJ2-7; D assignment may be TRBD1 or TRBD2 (5 bases each). The CDR3 consists of 14 residues. V was clipped by 8 bases and J by 4 bases, with 18 bases between them. Germline V lookup: CDR1 SNHLY, CDR2 FYNNEI.

This sequence joins TRBV6-7 and TRBJ2-5; 13 bases match TRBD2. TRBV6-7 is recorded as an ORF, its role being uncertain. This CDR3 comprises 15 residues. Trimming took 2 bases from V and 4 from J; bases not matched to a gene: 1. In DNA, the CDR3 is TGTGCCAGCAGTTACACTAGCGGGGGGGCAGAGACCCAGTACTTC. Its translation: CASSYTSGGAETQYF.

The chain carries TRBV7-6 and TRBJ1-1, with a tentative D call TRBD1 (6 bases). V gave up 3 bases and J gave up 2 bases, with 10 bases separating them. This CDR3 region has 14 residues. Germline V gene data show CDR1 as SGHVS and CDR2 as FNYEAQ. The CDR3 here is CASSLGRGNTEAFF. The CDR3 DNA is TGTGCCAGCAGCTTGGGCAGGGGAAACACTGAAGCTTTCTTT.

The chain carries TRBV30 and TRBJ1-5; a possible D gene is TRBD1 (5 bases). The CDR3 consists of 15 residues. Trimming shortened V by 4 bases and J by 6 bases, and 19 bases separated the two germline ends. Germline CDR1 and CDR2: GTSNPN and SVGIG (reference sequence). The DNA of the CDR3 is TGTGCCTGGACGCCGGGAAGGGGCGGTGGTCAGCCCCAGCATTTT. This encodes CAWTPGRGGGQPQHF.

The chain employs TRBV6-5 and TRBJ2-2, with D perhaps TRBD1 (5 bases). The V gene's germline CDR1 is MNHEY and CDR2 SVGAGI. CDR3 length: 14 amino acids. Trimming cost V 10 bases and J 6 bases, with 18 bases left between them. CDR3 sequence: CATWRLGAAGELFF. In nucleotides, the CDR3 is TGTGCCACCTGGAGACTTGGGGCTGCCGGGGAGCTGTTTTTT.

The V call is TRBV5-6, the J call TRBJ1-1; no firm D call. CDR1 SGHDT and CDR2 YYEEEE come from the germline V gene. This CDR3 region has 13 residues. V shed 2 bases and J shed 1 base, with 6 bases lying between them. The chain's CDR3 is CASSLLENTEAFF. CDR3 DNA sequence: TGTGCCAGCAGCTTATTGGAGAACACTGAAGCTTTCTTT.

This clone has a single count. The V gene is TRBV5-1, the J gene TRBJ1-1, with D unclear. This CDR3 has 16 residues. The V end lost 1 base, the J end lost 0 bases, and 13 bases lay between the germline ends. In germline, CDR1 is SGHRS, CDR2 YFSETQ. CDR3 protein: CASSLRPGSMNTEAFF. CDR3 in DNA: TGCGCCAGCAGCTTGAGGCCCGGGAGTATGAACACTGAAGCTTTCTTT.

The sample holds a few counts of this clone. The chain uses TRBV5-1 and TRBJ1-1; no firm D call. In germline, CDR1 is SGHRS, CDR2 YFSETQ. CDR3 size: 15 residues. V was clipped by 2 bases and J by 1 base, with 12 bases between them. Here the CDR3 DNA reads TGCGCCAGCAGCTTAAGGCCGGTCGGGAACACTGAAGCTTTCTTT. Translation gives CASSLRPVGNTEAFF. The full variable domain, completed using reference TRBV5-1 and TRBJ1-1, is KAGVTQTPRYLIKTRGQQVTLSCSPISGHRSVSWYQQTPGQGLQFLFEYFSETQRNKGNFPGRFSGRQFSNSRSEMNVSTLELGDSALYLCASSLRPVGNTEAFFGQGTRLTVV.

This chain joins TRBV4-1 and TRBJ2-1; 8 bases are a match to TRBD2. Trimming at V came to 1 base and at J to 3 bases, leaving 2 bases not matched to a gene. The CDR3 sequence is 15 residues long. Germline V CDR1 and CDR2: MGHRA, YSYEKL. The CDR3 protein is CASSQGTSGYNEQFF. CDR3 bases: TGCGCCAGCAGCCAAGGAACTAGCGGCTACAATGAGCAGTTCTTC.

This chain uses TRBV5-1 with TRBJ2-7; the D call may be TRBD1 or TRBD2 (6 bases each). Germline loops: CDR1 SGHRS, CDR2 YFSETQ. The CDR3 is 15 amino acids. With 4 bases removed from V and 1 base from J, the gap between germline ends came to 15 bases. In nucleotides, the CDR3 is TGCGCCAGCAGCCCGGGCCGGGGGCTATCCTACGAGCAGTACTTC. It is translated as CASSPGRGLSYEQYF.

The CDR3 nucleotides read TGTGCCAGTATCCGGGGGCAGTTAGGGGAGCTGTTTTTT. It codes for CASIRGQLGELFF. The chain has TRBV19 and TRBJ2-2, with D perhaps being TRBD1 or TRBD2 (6 bases each). CDR3 length equals 13 residues. Trimming pared 7 bases from V and 8 bases from J, leaving 14 bases between. CDR1 is LNHDA and CDR2 is SQIVND in the germline V gene (reference sequence).

CDR3 in DNA: TGTGCCAGTAGTATTTCCCGGGGGGGCAGGGAGACCCAGTACTTC. Translating gives CASSISRGGRETQYF. The chain carries TRBV19 and TRBJ2-5; TRBD2 aligns across 8 bases. The CDR3 covers 15 residues. V lost 3 bases and J lost 5; bases outside the gene matches: 8. Per the germline V gene, CDR1 is LNHDA and CDR2 is SQIVND (reference sequence).

The V gene is TRBV2, the J gene TRBJ1-2; D ambiguous. This CDR3 spans 15 amino acids. Trimming stripped 10 bases from V and 5 bases from J, with 23 bases between. Germline V CDR1 and CDR2: SNHLY, FYNNEI. The CDR3 DNA follows: TGTGCCACCACCGCTAACGGTCGGCCCTCTTATGGCTACACCTTC. Protein: CATTANGRPSYGYTF. Full variable domain (missing parts from reference TRBV2 and TRBJ1-2): EPEVTQTPSHQVTQMGQEVILRCVPISNHLYFYWYRQILGQKVEFLVSFYNNEISEKSEIFDDQFSVERPDGSNFTLKIRSTKLEDSAMYFCATTANGRPSYGYTFGSGTRLTVV.

This clone was counted once. The CDR3: CASSADSYEQYF. For the CDR3, the DNA is TGCGCCAGCAGTGCGGACTCCTACGAGCAGTACTTC. The V gene is TRBV10-1, the J gene TRBJ2-7; D ambiguous. V shed 4 bases and J shed 0 bases, with 4 bases lying between them. The CDR3 runs 12 residues. Germline V gene data show CDR1 as WNHNN and CDR2 as SYGVQD (reference sequence).

The V gene is TRBV6-6, the J gene TRBJ1-2, with 7 positions matching TRBD1. V lost 7 bases and J lost 8; bases outside the gene matches: 7. The germline V gene encodes CDR1 MNHNY and CDR2 SVGAGI (reference sequence). The CDR3 spans 12 residues. This CDR3 reads CASNPTGNGYTF. The CDR3 bases are TGTGCCAGCAACCCGACAGGGAACGGCTACACCTTC.

J is TRBJ1-5 and V is TRBV7-3; D is undetermined. The germline CDR1 and CDR2 sequences are SGHTA and FQGTGA. The CDR3 loop spans 13 amino acids. V dropped 2 bases and J dropped 7 bases, with 9 bases sitting between them. The chain's CDR3 is CASSLGQGQPQHF. The CDR3, as DNA: TGTGCCAGCAGCTTAGGGCAAGGGCAGCCCCAGCATTTT.

DNA for the CDR3: TGTGCCAGCAGCCCTAGAGGGCTAGCGGGAGTAAGGGAGCAGTTCTTC. This codes for CASSPRGLAGVREQFF. The chain combines TRBV13 with TRBJ2-1; 10 bases agree with TRBD2. The CDR3 runs 16 residues. From germline, CDR1 is PRHDT and CDR2 FYEKMQ (reference sequence). Losses at the gene ends were 5 bases for V and 10 bases for J; bases not matched to a gene: 14.

As DNA, the CDR3 is TGTGCCAGCAGCGTTCTGGACAGGGTTCAATCACCCCTCCACTTT. Translation gives CASSVLDRVQSPLHF. The chain uses TRBV14 and TRBJ1-6, with 8 bases matching TRBD1. Trimming at V came to 5 bases and at J to 10 bases, leaving 10 bases not matched to a gene. Germline CDR1 is SGHDN and CDR2 is FVKESK. The CDR3 is 15 amino acids.

The CDR3 DNA sequence: TGTGCCAGCAGCTATCGACAGGGTAGTTCCTACGAGCAGTACTTC. Translation: CASSYRQGSSYEQYF. This chain uses TRBV13 with TRBJ2-7, with 7 positions matching TRBD1. Trimming took 4 bases from V and 1 from J; bases not matched to a gene: 7. CDR1 is PRHDT and CDR2 is FYEKMQ in the germline V gene (reference sequence). The CDR3 is made up of 15 amino acids.